The present T cell receptor (beta chain) was sequenced within a study of blood T cell repertoires in COVID-19. Study-wide context: PBMCs, B-cell-depleted T cells, or T cells were the source of the cDNA or gDNA that made up the material.

CDR3 length: 15 amino acids. Germline CDR1 LNHDA, CDR2 SQIVND (reference sequence). Trimming left V 3 bases short and J 0 bases short, with 9 bases between. Participants spanned ages about 18 to 95 years and resided in roughly 22 US areas. Participants reported their clinical history, and cohort assignment relied on those reports. This clone has just a few counts. Per the study methods: The assay estimated nucleated cells by amplifying reference gene primers. TCRdb's table, derived via immunoSEQ multiplex PCR, lists solely in-frame clones and lacks some. V and J calls and clone size are those listed in that table; D and trimming were worked out from the DNA. The sample holds around 420,000 clones; roughly 86% are singletons and the top ten take 2% to 2.5%.

The chain uses TRBV19 and TRBJ2-1; D is uncertain. Sequences were obtained from PBMCs or T cells enriched from blood (not recorded which). The TCR comes from a woman between 40 and 50 years old with acute COVID-19. The CDR3 nucleotides read TGTGCCAGTAGTATCTCTGACACCTCCTACAATGAGCAGTTCTTC. Protein: CASSISDTSYNEQFF.